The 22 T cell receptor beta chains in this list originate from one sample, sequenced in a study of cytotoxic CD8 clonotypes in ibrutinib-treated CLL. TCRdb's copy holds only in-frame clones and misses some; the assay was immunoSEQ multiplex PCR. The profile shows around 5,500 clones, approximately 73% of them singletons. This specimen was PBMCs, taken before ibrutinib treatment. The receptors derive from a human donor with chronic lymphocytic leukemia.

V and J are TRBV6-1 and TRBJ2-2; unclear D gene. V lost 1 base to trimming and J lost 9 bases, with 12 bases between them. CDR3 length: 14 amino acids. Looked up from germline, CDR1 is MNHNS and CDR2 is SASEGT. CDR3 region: CASSEEDRLRELFF. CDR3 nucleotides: TGTGCCAGCAGTGAAGAGGATCGCCTCAGGGAGCTGTTTTTT.

CDR3 region: CASSQDQTGPQPQHF. The CDR3 bases are TGTGCCAGCAGCCAAGATCAGACCGGGCCCCAGCCCCAGCATTTT. The genes are TRBV4-2 and TRBJ1-5; D remains ambiguous. This CDR3 contains 15 residues. V was pared by 0 bases and J by 7 bases, with 13 bases between. The germline gives CDR1 LGHNA, CDR2 YNFKEQ.

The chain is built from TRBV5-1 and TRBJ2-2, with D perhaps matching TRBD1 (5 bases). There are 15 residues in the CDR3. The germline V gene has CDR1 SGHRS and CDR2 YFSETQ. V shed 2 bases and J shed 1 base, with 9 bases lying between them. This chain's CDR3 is CASSFSGQNTGELFF. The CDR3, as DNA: TGCGCCAGCAGCTTTTCAGGACAGAACACCGGGGAGCTGTTTTTT.

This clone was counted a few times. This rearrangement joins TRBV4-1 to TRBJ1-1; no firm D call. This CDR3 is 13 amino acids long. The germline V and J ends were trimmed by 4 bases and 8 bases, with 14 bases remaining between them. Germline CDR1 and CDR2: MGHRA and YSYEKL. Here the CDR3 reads CASSPLMISEAFF. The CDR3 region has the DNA TGCGCCAGCAGCCCCCTAATGATCTCCGAAGCTTTCTTT.

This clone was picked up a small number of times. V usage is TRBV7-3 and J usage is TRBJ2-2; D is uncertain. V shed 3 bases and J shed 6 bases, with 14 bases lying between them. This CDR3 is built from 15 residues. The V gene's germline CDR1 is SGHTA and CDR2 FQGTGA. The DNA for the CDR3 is TGTGCCAGCAGCTTCGGGTTAGGTGAATCCGGGGAGCTGTTTTTT. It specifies CASSFGLGESGELFF. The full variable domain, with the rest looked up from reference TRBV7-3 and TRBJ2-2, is GAGVSQTPSNKVTEKGKYVELRCDPISGHTALYWYRQSLGQGPEFLIYFQGTGAADDSGLPNDRFFAVRPEGSVSTLKIQRTERGDSAVYLCASSFGLGESGELFFGEGSRLTVL.

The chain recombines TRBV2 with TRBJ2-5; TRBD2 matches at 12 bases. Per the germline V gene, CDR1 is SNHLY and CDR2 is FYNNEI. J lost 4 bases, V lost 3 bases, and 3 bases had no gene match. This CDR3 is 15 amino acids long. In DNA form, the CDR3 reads TGTGCCAGCAGTGAGCCTAGCGGGGGGGTAGAGACCCAGTACTTC. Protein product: CASSEPSGGVETQYF.

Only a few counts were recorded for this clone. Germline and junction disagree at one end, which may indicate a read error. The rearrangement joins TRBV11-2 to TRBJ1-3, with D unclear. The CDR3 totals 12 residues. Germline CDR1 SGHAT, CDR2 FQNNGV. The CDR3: CASSFPLGGPAF. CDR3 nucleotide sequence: TGTGCCAGCAGCTTCCCCCTTGGAGGGCCGGCCTTT. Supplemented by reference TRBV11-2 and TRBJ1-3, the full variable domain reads EAGVAQSPRYKIIEKRQSVAFWCNPISGHATLYWYQQILGQGPKLLIQFQNNGVVDDSQLPKDRFSAERLKGVDSTLKIQPAKLEDSAVYLCASSFPLGGPAFGEGSWLTVV.

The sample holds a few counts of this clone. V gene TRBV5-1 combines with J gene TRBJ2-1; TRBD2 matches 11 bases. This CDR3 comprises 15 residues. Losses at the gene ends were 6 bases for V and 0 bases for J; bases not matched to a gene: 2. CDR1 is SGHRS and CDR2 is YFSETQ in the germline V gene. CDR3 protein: CASKLAGDSYNEQFF. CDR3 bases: TGCGCCAGCAAACTAGCGGGAGACTCCTACAATGAGCAGTTCTTC.

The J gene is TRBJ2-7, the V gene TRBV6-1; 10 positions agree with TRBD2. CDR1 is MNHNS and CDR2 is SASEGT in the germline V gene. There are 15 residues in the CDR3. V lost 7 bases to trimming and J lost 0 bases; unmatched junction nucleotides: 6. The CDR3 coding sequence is TGTGCCAGCAAGACACTAGCGGGGAGCTCCTACGAGCAGTACTTC. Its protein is CASKTLAGSSYEQYF.

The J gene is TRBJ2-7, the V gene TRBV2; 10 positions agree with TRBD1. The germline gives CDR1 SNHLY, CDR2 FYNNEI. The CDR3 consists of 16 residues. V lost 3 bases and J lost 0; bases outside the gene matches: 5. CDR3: CASSDGTGVVSYEQYF. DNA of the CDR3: TGTGCCAGCAGTGATGGGACAGGGGTCGTCTCCTACGAGCAGTACTTC.

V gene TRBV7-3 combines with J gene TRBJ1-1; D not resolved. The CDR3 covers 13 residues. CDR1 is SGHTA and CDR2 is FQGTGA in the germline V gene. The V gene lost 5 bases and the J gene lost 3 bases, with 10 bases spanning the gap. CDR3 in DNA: TGTGCCAGCAGCCCCACACGGGACACTGAAGCTTTCTTT. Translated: CASSPTRDTEAFF.

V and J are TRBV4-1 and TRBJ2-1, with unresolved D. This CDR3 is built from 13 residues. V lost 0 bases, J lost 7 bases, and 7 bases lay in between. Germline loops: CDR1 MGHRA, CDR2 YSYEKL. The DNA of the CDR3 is TGCGCCAGCAGCCAAGATTTTCGAAATGAGCAGTTCTTC. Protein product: CASSQDFRNEQFF.

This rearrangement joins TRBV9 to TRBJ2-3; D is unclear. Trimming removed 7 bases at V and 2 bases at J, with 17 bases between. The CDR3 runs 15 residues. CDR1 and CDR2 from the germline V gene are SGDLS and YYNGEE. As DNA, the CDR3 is TGTGCCAGCTCAAGATCCTCCTACCCCACAGATACGCAGTATTTT. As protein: CASSRSSYPTDTQYF.

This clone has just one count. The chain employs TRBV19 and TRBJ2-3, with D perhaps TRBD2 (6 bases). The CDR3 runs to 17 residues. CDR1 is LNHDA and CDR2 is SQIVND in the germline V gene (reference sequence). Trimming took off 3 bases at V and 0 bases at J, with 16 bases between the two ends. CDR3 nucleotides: TGTGCCAGTAGTATCCTGGCGCTAGCGTCTAGCACAGATACGCAGTATTTT. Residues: CASSILALASSTDTQYF.

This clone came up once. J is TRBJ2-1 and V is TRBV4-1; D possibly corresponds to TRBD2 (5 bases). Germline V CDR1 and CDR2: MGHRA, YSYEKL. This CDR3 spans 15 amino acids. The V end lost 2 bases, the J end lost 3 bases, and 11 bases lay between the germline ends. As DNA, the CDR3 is TGCGCCAGCAGCCAACCGGACCGGGACTACAATGAGCAGTTCTTC. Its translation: CASSQPDRDYNEQFF.

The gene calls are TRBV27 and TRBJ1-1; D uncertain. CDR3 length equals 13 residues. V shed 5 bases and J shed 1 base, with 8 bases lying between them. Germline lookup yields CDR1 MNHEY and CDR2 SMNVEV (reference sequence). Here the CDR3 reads CASSPTQNTEAFF. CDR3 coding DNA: TGTGCCAGCAGTCCTACACAGAACACTGAAGCTTTCTTT.

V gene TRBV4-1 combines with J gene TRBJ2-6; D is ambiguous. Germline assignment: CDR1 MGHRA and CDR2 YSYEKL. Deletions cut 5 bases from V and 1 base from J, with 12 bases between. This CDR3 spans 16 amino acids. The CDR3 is CASSLPLKSGANVLTF. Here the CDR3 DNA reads TGCGCCAGCAGCTTACCACTAAAGTCTGGGGCCAACGTCCTGACTTTC.

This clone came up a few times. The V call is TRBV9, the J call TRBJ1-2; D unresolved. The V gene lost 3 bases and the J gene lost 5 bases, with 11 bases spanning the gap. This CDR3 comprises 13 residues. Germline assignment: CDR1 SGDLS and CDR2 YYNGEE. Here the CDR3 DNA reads TGTGCCAGCAGCGCCTCAACGGGGTATGGCTACACCTTC. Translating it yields CASSASTGYGYTF.

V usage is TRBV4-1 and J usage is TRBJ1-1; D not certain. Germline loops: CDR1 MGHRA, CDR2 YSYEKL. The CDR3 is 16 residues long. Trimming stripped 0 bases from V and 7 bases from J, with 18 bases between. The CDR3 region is CASSQDRTAAFYEAFF. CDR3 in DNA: TGCGCCAGCAGCCAAGATCGCACAGCAGCATTTTATGAAGCTTTCTTT.

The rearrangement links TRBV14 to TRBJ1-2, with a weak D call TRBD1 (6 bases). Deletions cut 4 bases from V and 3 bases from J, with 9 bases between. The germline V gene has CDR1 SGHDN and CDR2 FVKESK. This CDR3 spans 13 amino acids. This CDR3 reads CASSRDTYYGYTF. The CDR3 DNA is TGTGCCAGCAGCCGGGACACCTACTATGGCTACACCTTC.

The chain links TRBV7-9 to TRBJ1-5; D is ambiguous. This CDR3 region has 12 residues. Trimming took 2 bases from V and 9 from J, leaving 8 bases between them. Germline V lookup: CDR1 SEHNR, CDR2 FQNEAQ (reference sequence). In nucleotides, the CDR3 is TGTGCCAGCAGCTTAAGCGGAAGGCCCCAGCATTTT. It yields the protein CASSLSGRPQHF.

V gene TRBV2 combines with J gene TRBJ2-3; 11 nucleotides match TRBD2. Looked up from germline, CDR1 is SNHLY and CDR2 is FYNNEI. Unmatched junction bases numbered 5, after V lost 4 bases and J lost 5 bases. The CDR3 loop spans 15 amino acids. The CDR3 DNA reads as TGTGCCAGCAGTGGGTCTAGCGGGGGGCAAGATACGCAGTATTTT. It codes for CASSGSSGGQDTQYF.